These 18 T cell receptor beta chains share one sample of origin, sequenced in a study of glioma-infiltrating T cells. The iRepertoire nested amplicon-rescue multiplex PCR amplified TCR alpha and beta CDR3s from RNA. TCRdb processed the multiplex PCR reads anew with MiXCR; each CDR3 protein has one entry. There are 90,000 or so distinct CDR3 sequences in the sample; around 40% occur only once, and around two fifths lies in the top ten. The specimen sequenced was glioma tissue, nonneoplastic brain tissue, or PBMCs (not recorded which). The source of these receptors is a human donor with low-grade glioma or glioblastoma, undergoing nonglioma brain surgery, or in good health (not recorded which).

The sample holds many counts of this clonotype. V usage is TRBV28 and J usage is TRBJ1-1; D gene uncertain. Germline V gene lookup returns CDR1 MDHEN and CDR2 SYDVKM. Trimming left V 8 bases short and J 4 bases short, with 17 bases between. This CDR3 region has 14 residues. The DNA of the CDR3 is TGTGCCAGCGGAAGAGTAGGGTGGGGCACTGAAGCTTTCTTT. Its translation is CASGRVGWGTEAFF.

The sample holds one count of this clonotype. A junction end diverges from the germline sequence, so it may reflect a read error. This sequence joins TRBV25-1 and TRBJ2-2, with 9 bases identical to TRBD1. The germline V gene encodes CDR1 MGHDK and CDR2 SYGVNS. The CDR3 runs to 15 residues. The CDR3, as DNA: TGTGCCAGCAGTCCAGGACAGGGGAACACCGGGGGGCTGTTTTTT. Protein: CASSPGQGNTGGLFF.

This clonotype was seen once. A read error may be the cause here, since a much bigger clone is one base away. The V gene is TRBV19, the J gene TRBJ2-6; D gene unclear. In germline, CDR1 is LNHDA, CDR2 SQIVND (reference sequence). This CDR3 region has 15 residues. CDR3 amino acids: CASSLDGAGANVLTF. The CDR3 region has the DNA TGTGCCAGTAGTTTAGATGGTGCCGGGGCCAACGTCCTGACTTTC.

This clonotype was observed at least ten times. The V gene is TRBV20-1, the J gene TRBJ2-5; 10 bases fit TRBD2. CDR3 length equals 19 residues. V gave up 3 bases and J gave up 10 bases; unmatched junction bases: 26. Germline CDR1 DFQATT, CDR2 SNEGSKA (reference sequence). The chain's CDR3 is CSARFGLAGEDAVPGDQYF. Written as DNA, the CDR3 is TGCAGTGCTAGGTTCGGGCTAGCGGGGGAGGATGCCGTACCAGGGGACCAGTACTTC.

This clonotype was detected many times. The chain uses TRBV19 and TRBJ2-3, with D unclear. This CDR3 is built from 16 residues. Trimming took 5 bases from V and 3 from J, leaving 18 bases between them. The V gene's germline CDR1 is LNHDA and CDR2 SQIVND (reference sequence). CDR3 loop: CASSLVAAVKTDTQYF. The CDR3, as DNA: TGTGCCAGTAGTTTAGTCGCAGCAGTAAAGACAGATACGCAGTATTTT. Full variable domain (missing parts from reference TRBV19 and TRBJ2-3): DGGITQSPKYLFRKEGQNVTLSCEQNLNHDAMYWYRQDPGQGLRLIYYSQIVNDFQKGDIAEGYSVSREKKESFPLTVTSAQKNPTAFYLCASSLVAAVKTDTQYFGPGTRLTVL.

CDR3 amino acids: CASSQAGQGGSYGYTF. CDR3 coding DNA: TGCGCCAGCAGCCAAGCAGGACAGGGAGGATCCTATGGCTACACCTTC. The gene calls are TRBV4-1 and TRBJ1-2; 8 positions match TRBD1. Germline V gene sequence: CDR1 MGHRA, CDR2 YSYEKL. The trim removed 1 base at V and 4 bases at J, leaving 8 bases unmatched. The CDR3 spans 16 residues.

The V gene is TRBV7-2, the J gene TRBJ2-1, with 13 bases lining up with TRBD2. The germline CDR1 and CDR2 sequences are SGHTA and FQGNSA. V shed 5 bases, J shed 9 bases, and the junction held 7 bases outside the gene matches. This CDR3 spans 15 amino acids. The chain's CDR3 is CASSEGGLAGAEQFF. In DNA form, the CDR3 reads TGTGCCAGCAGCGAGGGTGGACTAGCGGGAGCTGAGCAGTTCTTC.

Points on this clonotype: A much larger clone lies one base from this, so it may be a read error. CDR3 sequence: CASRTSPSGAYNEQFF. In DNA, the CDR3 is TGTGCCAGCAGGACCAGCCCTAGCGGGGCCTACAATGAGCAGTTCTTC. The V and J genes are TRBV7-9 and TRBJ2-1; TRBD2 matches 9 bases. CDR3 length: 16 residues. Unmatched junction bases numbered 8, after V lost 6 bases and J lost 2 bases. Germline assignment: CDR1 SEHNR and CDR2 FQNEAQ (reference sequence).

This clonotype was observed many times. This chain connects TRBV20-1 to TRBJ2-3, with TRBD1 as a possible D gene (6 bases). Trimming cost V 7 bases and J 0 bases, with 14 bases left between them. This CDR3 has 14 amino acids. In germline, CDR1 is DFQATT, CDR2 SNEGSKA (reference sequence). The CDR3 region has the DNA TGCAGTGTCTCCGGGACATCTAGCACAGATACGCAGTATTTT. Translated: CSVSGTSSTDTQYF.

This clonotype was seen ten or more times. The chain couples TRBV24-1 to TRBJ2-1; 11 nucleotides match TRBD2. The trim removed 3 bases at V and 0 bases at J, leaving 3 bases unmatched. CDR3 length equals 17 residues. CDR1 is KGHDR and CDR2 is SFDVKD in the germline V gene. The CDR3 loop is CATSDVGLADSYNEQFF. CDR3 bases: TGTGCCACCAGTGATGTGGGACTAGCGGACTCCTACAATGAGCAGTTCTTC.

Many counts were recorded for this clonotype. The V gene is TRBV12-3 or TRBV12-4, the J gene TRBJ2-1, with a possible D match to TRBD2 (5 bases). The V end was cut by 4 bases, the J end by 0 bases, with 10 bases between. The CDR3 has 15 residues. CDR3 sequence reads: CASSYGGGSYNEQFF. The CDR3 DNA follows: TGTGCCAGCAGTTACGGCGGAGGCTCCTACAATGAGCAGTTCTTC.

This clonotype was counted ten times or more. V is TRBV2 and J is TRBJ1-1, with D perhaps TRBD1 (6 bases). The V end lost 8 bases, the J end lost 5 bases, and 18 bases lay between the germline ends. CDR1 SNHLY and CDR2 FYNNEI come from the germline V gene. The CDR3 runs 14 residues. Here the CDR3 reads CASAVLGARTEAFF. The CDR3 DNA is TGTGCCAGCGCAGTATTGGGGGCGCGAACTGAAGCTTTCTTT.

This clonotype was recorded many times. The chain employs TRBV20-1 and TRBJ1-1; 9 bases align to TRBD1. This CDR3 is 15 amino acids long. Germline lookup yields CDR1 DFQATT and CDR2 SNEGSKA (reference sequence). Trimming took 3 bases from V and 1 from J; bases not matched to a gene: 6. This CDR3 is CSARDKGQGNTEAFF. The CDR3 DNA follows: TGCAGTGCTAGGGATAAGGGACAGGGGAACACTGAAGCTTTCTTT.

This clonotype was seen a single time. J is TRBJ2-5 and V is TRBV20-1; D is ambiguous. CDR3 length: 13 amino acids. The V gene lost 0 bases and the J gene lost 7 bases, with 12 bases spanning the gap. CDR1 DFQATT and CDR2 SNEGSKA come from the germline V gene (reference sequence). CDR3 amino acids: CSARDAKSGTQYF. The DNA for the CDR3 is TGCAGTGCTAGAGATGCGAAGTCCGGGACCCAGTACTTC.

In this sample, this clonotype turned up many times. The chain couples TRBV20-1 to TRBJ2-7; TRBD2 agrees at 8 bases. Germline lookup yields CDR1 DFQATT and CDR2 SNEGSKA (reference sequence). The CDR3 spans 15 residues. V trimming: 2 bases; J trimming: 3 bases; junction bases outside the gene matches: 9. CDR3 in DNA: TGCAGTGCTAGATCCGCCCCGCGGGGGGTCTACGAGCAGTACTTC. This sequence encodes CSARSAPRGVYEQYF.

This clonotype was recorded many times. This sequence joins TRBV5-1 and TRBJ1-3; D gene ambiguous. Germline-derived CDR1 and CDR2 are SGHRS and YFSETQ. This CDR3 spans 16 amino acids. V lost 0 bases and J 4 bases, leaving 14 bases between the germline ends. CDR3 DNA sequence: TGCGCCAGCAGCTTGGGCCTTCTGGGGTCGGGAAACACCATATATTTT. This codes for CASSLGLLGSGNTIYF.

Details on this clonotype: A junction end diverges from the germline sequence, so it may reflect a read error. The J gene is TRBJ2-3, the V gene TRBV5-1; possibly TRBD2 for D (6 bases). The CDR3 sequence is 15 residues long. The germline V gene has CDR1 SGHRS and CDR2 YFSETQ. The CDR3 sequence is CASRLAVTRLDTQYF. DNA for the CDR3: TGCGCCAGCAGGTTGGCCGTGACTAGATTAGATACGCAGTATTTT.

The chain carries TRBV2 and TRBJ2-2, with TRBD2 identical over 9 bases. The CDR3 runs to 15 residues. The V and J ends lost 8 bases and 3 bases, in that order; junction bases with no gene match: 7. Germline-derived CDR1 and CDR2 are SNHLY and FYNNEI. CDR3 coding DNA: TGTGCCAGCGGCGGTAGCGGGAGACACACCGGGGAGCTGTTTTTT. Translating it yields CASGGSGRHTGELFF.